Presented here are 23 T cell receptor beta chains from one specimen sequenced in a study of cytomegalovirus exposure and HLA in healthy donors. 60 Vbeta and 13 Jbeta primers were used in PCR. Sequencing was performed with immunoSEQ multiplex PCR; in TCRdb, only in-frame clones are kept and a portion is missing. This sample yields around 200,000 clones, of which over 60% are seen a single time; less than 2% belongs to the top ten. Sequencing was carried out using PBMCs. The receptor set was obtained from a male donor in good health and CMV-seronegative.

The J gene is TRBJ2-3, the V gene TRBV18; D call uncertain. This CDR3 is built from 13 residues. V lost 2 bases and J lost 2, with 5 bases in between. CDR1 is KGHSH, CDR2 LQKENI, per germline. The CDR3 bases are TGTGCCAGCTCACCAGACAACACAGATACGCAGTATTTT. Amino acid sequence: CASSPDNTDTQYF.

The J gene is TRBJ2-3, the V gene TRBV18; D perhaps matches TRBD1 (6 bases). CDR1 and CDR2 from the germline V gene are KGHSH and LQKENI. V was clipped by 6 bases and J by 0 bases, with 7 bases between them. The CDR3 is 13 residues long. The CDR3, as DNA: TGTGCCAGCTCGGACAGCAGCACAGATACGCAGTATTTT. This gives the protein CASSDSSTDTQYF.

This clone was seen once. The chain combines TRBV28 with TRBJ2-5; TRBD1 matches at 8 bases. With V trimmed by 8 bases and J by 5 bases, 10 bases remained unmatched. CDR3 length: 14 amino acids. Germline V gene lookup returns CDR1 MDHEN and CDR2 SYDVKM. Here the CDR3 DNA reads TGTGCCAGCCGAGGCGGACAGGGTGGGGAGACCCAGTACTTC. Protein: CASRGGQGGETQYF.

The chain is built from TRBV5-6 and TRBJ1-4; weak D call: TRBD1 (5 bases). This CDR3 spans 12 amino acids. V lost 5 bases and J lost 8, with 10 bases in between. Germline lookup yields CDR1 SGHDT and CDR2 YYEEEE. The CDR3 DNA reads TGTGCCAGCAGATATCAGGGAGAAAAACTGTTTTTT. This encodes CASRYQGEKLFF. Full variable domain (remainder filled in from reference TRBV5-6 and TRBJ1-4): DAGVTQSPTHLIKTRGQQVTLRCSPKSGHDTVSWYQQALGQGPQFIFQYYEEEERQRGNFPDRFSGHQFPNYSSELNVNALLLGDSALYLCASRYQGEKLFFGSGTQLSVL.

V is TRBV19 and J is TRBJ2-4; 10 bases are shared with TRBD1. V trimming: 4 bases; J trimming: 9 bases; junction bases outside the gene matches: 9. Germline V gene data show CDR1 as LNHDA and CDR2 as SQIVND (reference sequence). The CDR3 is made up of 15 amino acids. The CDR3, as DNA: TGTGCCAGTAGTACCTCCGGGACAGGGGTGTTCATTCAGTACTTC. Translated: CASSTSGTGVFIQYF.

The V call is TRBV18, the J call TRBJ2-5, with 8 nucleotides matching TRBD2. The CDR3 consists of 15 residues. Germline-derived CDR1 and CDR2 are KGHSH and LQKENI. Losses at the gene ends were 8 bases for V and 1 base for J; bases not matched to a gene: 9. The CDR3 sequence is CASGLNRGGQETQYF. In DNA, the CDR3 is TGTGCCAGCGGACTTAACCGGGGGGGCCAAGAGACCCAGTACTTC.

This clone was seen only once. The chain has TRBV4-3 and TRBJ1-6, with D unclear. The CDR3 covers 13 residues. The germline CDR1 and CDR2 sequences are LGHNA and YSLEER. Trimming stripped 3 bases from V and 10 bases from J, with 10 bases between. Written as DNA, the CDR3 is TGCGCCAGCAGCCAGGGGAGCGGATCACCCCTCCACTTT. Its protein is CASSQGSGSPLHF.

The chain employs TRBV7-8 and TRBJ1-5; D possibly corresponds to TRBD1 (5 bases). Trimming took off 2 bases at V and 4 bases at J, with 9 bases between the two ends. The CDR3 spans 14 residues. Germline CDR1 reads SGHVS; CDR2 reads FQNEAQ. DNA of the CDR3: TGTGCCAGCAGCTTACCAGGGAGGAATCAGCCCCAGCATTTT. It specifies CASSLPGRNQPQHF.

The chain uses TRBV5-6 and TRBJ1-5; no reliable D call. Trimming stripped 6 bases from V and 0 bases from J, with 13 bases between. The CDR3 totals 15 residues. The V gene's germline CDR1 is SGHDT and CDR2 YYEEEE. The CDR3 nucleotides read TGTGCCAGCAACTTCGGGATTGATAGCAATCAGCCCCAGCATTTT. Translation: CASNFGIDSNQPQHF.

The rearrangement links TRBV6-5 to TRBJ2-7; possibly TRBD2 for D (6 bases). V was shortened by 6 bases and J by 6 bases, with 9 bases between the two germline ends. The germline CDR1 and CDR2 sequences are MNHEY and SVGAGI. This CDR3 is 11 amino acids long. This CDR3 is CASSEGGEQYF. The CDR3 coding sequence is TGTGCCAGCAGCGAGGGAGGCGAGCAGTACTTC.

This clone was recorded once. The CDR3 loop reads CASSPQGGNTGELFF. DNA of the CDR3: TGCGCCAGCAGCCCCCAGGGGGGGAACACCGGGGAGCTGTTTTTT. V and J are TRBV4-3 and TRBJ2-2; D perhaps matches TRBD1 (7 bases). Deletions cut 4 bases from V and 1 base from J, with 10 bases between. Germline CDR1 is LGHNA and CDR2 is YSLEER. CDR3 length equals 15 residues.

This chain links TRBV18 with TRBJ1-6; D ambiguous. CDR1 is KGHSH and CDR2 is LQKENI in the germline V gene. The germline V and J ends were trimmed by 3 bases and 8 bases, with 17 bases remaining between them. The CDR3 extends over 16 amino acids. The CDR3 nucleotides read TGTGCCAGCTCACCTAGAAGGACGGAGGGTTATTCACCCCTCCACTTT. It is translated as CASSPRRTEGYSPLHF.

This clone showed up just a few times. The genes are TRBV30 and TRBJ2-3; 12 positions agree with TRBD2. V trimming: 2 bases; J trimming: 2 bases; junction bases outside the gene matches: 8. The CDR3 is made up of 17 amino acids. CDR1 and CDR2 from the germline V gene are GTSNPN and SVGIG (reference sequence). The CDR3 sequence: CAWSPPGLAGPTDTQYF. In nucleotides, the CDR3 is TGTGCCTGGAGTCCTCCCGGACTAGCGGGACCCACAGATACGCAGTATTTT.

The chain carries TRBV11-2 and TRBJ2-7; D gene unclear. This CDR3 is built from 14 residues. Trimming took off 0 bases at V and 5 bases at J, with 11 bases between the two ends. Per germline, CDR1 SGHAT and CDR2 FQNNGV. The CDR3 DNA is TGTGCCAGCAGCTTAGAACCTGGCCTCAACGAGCAGTACTTC. Translating it yields CASSLEPGLNEQYF.

The CDR3 region has the DNA TGTGCCAGCAGTTACCTCAGGGGTGGCAATCAGCCCCAGCATTTT. As protein: CASSYLRGGNQPQHF. The chain carries TRBV6-5 and TRBJ1-5; D is possibly TRBD1 (6 bases). The CDR3 is 15 residues long. V lost 2 bases to trimming and J lost 2 bases, with 10 bases between them. CDR1 and CDR2 from the germline V gene are MNHEY and SVGAGI.

The chain couples TRBV28 to TRBJ2-5, with a tentative D call TRBD1 (6 bases). This CDR3 has 15 amino acids. From germline, CDR1 is MDHEN and CDR2 SYDVKM. Trimming removed 6 bases from V and 5 bases from J, with 19 bases in between. The CDR3 is CASSPRDIPGETQYF. The CDR3 DNA reads as TGTGCCAGCAGCCCCCGGGACATCCCGGGGGAGACCCAGTACTTC.

This chain links TRBV7-2 with TRBJ1-6; D not resolved. CDR3 length: 16 residues. Per germline, CDR1 SGHTA and CDR2 FQGNSA. V shed 8 bases and J shed 1 base, with 15 bases lying between them. The CDR3 DNA reads TGTGCCAGCCGCGAACGGGTCGGATCCTATAATTCACCCCTCCACTTT. This codes for CASRERVGSYNSPLHF.

The chain joins TRBV5-3 to TRBJ2-7; a weak D match, TRBD2 (5 bases). TRBV5-3 is an ORF, with its function uncertain. V was shortened by 10 bases and J by 0 bases, with 17 bases between the two germline ends. This CDR3 is 14 amino acids long. The CDR3 region is CAETWRASSYEQYF. As DNA, the CDR3 is TGTGCCGAGACGTGGCGGGCCAGCTCCTACGAGCAGTACTTC.

V usage is TRBV6-5 and J usage is TRBJ2-7; 9 bases fit TRBD1. The J segment lost 5 bases and the V segment lost 5 bases, leaving 7 bases of the junction unmatched. CDR1 is MNHEY, CDR2 SVGAGI, per germline. CDR3 length equals 14 residues. The CDR3 sequence: CASSLRDRAHEQYF. CDR3 nucleotides: TGTGCCAGCAGTCTCCGGGACAGGGCCCACGAGCAGTACTTC.

This chain's CDR3 is CASSLLSGELFF. The DNA of the CDR3 is TGTGCCAGTAGTCTACTAAGCGGGGAGCTGTTTTTT. J is TRBJ2-2 and V is TRBV19, with D unclear. V gave up 5 bases and J gave up 7 bases, with 8 bases separating them. CDR3 length: 12 residues. Germline loops: CDR1 LNHDA, CDR2 SQIVND (reference sequence).

This chain uses TRBV7-9 with TRBJ1-2; 7 bases map to TRBD1. CDR3 size: 14 residues. Germline loops: CDR1 SEHNR, CDR2 FQNEAQ (reference sequence). The ends lost 5 bases at V and 8 bases at J; junction bases unmatched: 11. This CDR3 reads CASSRNRDSTGYTF. DNA for the CDR3: TGTGCCAGCAGCAGGAATCGGGACAGCACAGGCTACACCTTC.

The J gene is TRBJ2-2, the V gene TRBV11-3; D is unclear. This CDR3 has 14 amino acids. Germline values: CDR1 SGHNT, CDR2 YENEEA. V gave up 5 bases and J gave up 6 bases, with 13 bases separating them. CDR3 sequence (DNA): TGTGCCAGCAGCCGCGCGGCCGAGGCCGGGGAGCTGTTTTTT. Amino acids: CASSRAAEAGELFF.

V and J are TRBV5-1 and TRBJ1-2; TRBD1 might be the D (5 bases). V lost 2 bases and J 6 bases, leaving 8 bases between the germline ends. The germline V gene has CDR1 SGHRS and CDR2 YFSETQ. The CDR3 extends over 12 amino acids. CDR3 loop: CASSLDSHGYTF. CDR3 DNA: TGCGCCAGCAGCTTAGACAGCCATGGCTACACCTTC.